This is a list of T cell receptor beta chains from one sample in a study of blood T cell repertoires in COVID-19. Sequencing was performed with immunoSEQ multiplex PCR; in TCRdb, only in-frame clones are kept and a portion is missing. Seen here are under 250,000 clones, 83% observed once, and the top ten hold 7% to 10%. Sequenced input: peripheral blood. Receptor source: a woman aged 50 to 65 with acute or convalescent COVID-19. Each CDR3 is given without its conserved first and last residue. The order of the fields is J gene, V gene, CDR3 length, CDR3 protein.

TRBJ2-5 | TRBV19 | 11 | ATRSSQGKTQY
TRBJ2-2 | TRBV19 | 15 | ASSRGLAGATTGELF
TRBJ1-5 | TRBV28 | 16 | ASSLDQYRDRPNQPQH
TRBJ2-3 | TRBV19 | 14 | ASSIRAGLRADTQY
TRBJ2-4 | TRBV5-4 | 15 | ASSLARDRVGKNIQY
TRBJ2-7 | TRBV19 | 12 | ASSKQGSSYEQY
TRBJ1-2 | TRBV19 | 12 | ASSKGPANYGYT
TRBJ2-6 | TRBV30 | 15 | AWRWGPAGPGANVLT
TRBJ1-1 | TRBV5-1 | 16 | ASSNSQGSEVRNTEAF
TRBJ2-3 | TRBV15 | 16 | ATSRDPTSETFTDTQY
TRBJ2-1 | TRBV2 | 15 | ASRGTSRGRRYNEQF
TRBJ2-5 | TRBV19 | 12 | ASSILPDSAAQY
TRBJ2-3 | TRBV15 | 12 | ATSRDQGPVAQY
TRBJ1-3 | TRBV7-8 | 13 | ASSLERSSGNTIY
TRBJ2-2 | TRBV7-7 | 15 | ASSLRTSGPNTGELF
TRBJ2-1 | TRBV24-1 | 11 | ATSDGGGNEQF
TRBJ1-2 | TRBV6-5 | 14 | ASSYEPRVGNYGYT
TRBJ2-2 | TRBV19 | 13 | ASSIRRAHTGELF
TRBJ2-3 | TRBV19 | 13 | ASHSYGGSTDTQY
TRBJ2-7 | TRBV19 | 12 | ASSPGHTSYEQY
TRBJ2-3 | TRBV6-5 | 12 | ASSYWASTDTQY
TRBJ1-6 | TRBV19 | 12 | ASSPRTDSSPLH
TRBJ2-7 | TRBV19 | 12 | ASSIQGASYEQY
TRBJ2-7 | TRBV5-1 | 11 | ASSSRTDYEQY
TRBJ1-2 | TRBV28 | 12 | ASSFEGNPYGYT
TRBJ2-7 | TRBV5-1 | 11 | ASSLTGNYEQY
TRBJ2-5 | TRBV4-2 | 20 | ASSQDSTRGLAGKTYQETQY
TRBJ1-6 | TRBV30 | 11 | ASSWSGNSPLH
TRBJ2-5 | TRBV5-1 | 12 | ASSSGQGLETQY
TRBJ2-5 | TRBV13 | 13 | ASSLGGRGAETQY
TRBJ1-1 | TRBV7-3 | 13 | ASSPLEGGAAEAF
TRBJ1-3 | TRBV7-9 | 14 | ASSLLGGGAGNTIY
TRBJ2-2 | TRBV24-1 | 15 | ATSDRGLAGADGELF
TRBJ2-1 | TRBV14 | 15 | ASDEGLARYNYNEQF
TRBJ2-5 | TRBV28 | 13 | ASSLASGSQETQY
TRBJ2-3 | TRBV5-1 | 18 | ASSLGPTLAPTLVTDTQY
TRBJ2-6 | TRBV3-1/TRBV3-2 | 16 | ASSQGLIRGSGANVLT
TRBJ2-3 | TRBV2 | 13 | ASTRGQGRIDTQY
TRBJ2-5 | TRBV27 | 11 | ASRGSGAGTQY
TRBJ2-1 | TRBV7-2 | 13 | ASSRRDRGDNEQF
TRBJ2-1 | TRBV10-1 | 12 | ASSEIQGGDEQF
TRBJ2-7 | TRBV6-5 | 12 | ASRETGISPEQY
TRBJ1-4 | TRBV9 | 12 | ASSPGIYSEKLF
TRBJ2-3 | TRBV29-1 | 11 | SVVQGPRDTQY
TRBJ1-5 | TRBV24-1 | 11 | ATSVSGNQPQH
TRBJ1-5 | TRBV12-1 | 12 | ASSFVPGYQPQH
TRBJ1-6 | TRBV27 | 12 | ASSLRGFNSPLH
TRBJ1-2 | TRBV9 | 9 | ASRSGGGYT